This TCR beta chain was observed in a study of T cells after yellow fever vaccination. Study findings and constraints: A faster peak, day 5 versus 15, was reached by the weaker secondary response. Clonotypes appearing in both CD4 and CD8 compartments existed, and their share was small.

Between the trimmed V and J ends, which lost 1 base and 2 bases, there was a span of 9 bases. CDR1 and CDR2 from the germline V gene are LGHDT and YNNKEL (reference sequence). The CDR3 length is 16 residues. Only a few counts were recorded for this clonotype. Its target is unknown. Universal primer sites and UMIs were introduced during 5'RACE template-switching synthesis of TCR cDNA. MiXCR, applied by TCRdb to the 5' RACE reads, yields one record per CDR3 protein. The sample yields about 260,000 distinct CDR3 sequences, about 5% seen once. The sequences come from CD4+ T cells sorted from PBMCs, collected on the day of the yellow fever booster vaccination. V usage is TRBV3-1 and J usage is TRBJ2-6; D is uncertain. The TCR was taken from a man aged 18 to 35 who received the YFV17D yellow fever vaccine. CDR3 region: CASSQGFRAGANVLTF. CDR3 in DNA: TGTGCCAGCAGCCAAGGTTTCCGGGCTGGGGCCAACGTCCTGACTTTC.